The T cell receptor beta chain described here comes from a study of naive and memory T cell subsets. Both TRBC1 and TRBC2 were covered by a beta constant-region primer of two equimolar oligonucleotides. Ligated cDNA was amplified by four rounds of PCR with nested alpha and beta constant-region primers and SP2. TCRdb reprocessed the UMI-ligation and nested PCR reads via MiXCR and lists one record per CDR3 protein. The repertoire includes about 90,000 distinct CDR3 sequences, around 10% of them detected once, and 0.12% to 0.15% sits in the top ten. The count of this clonotype is one. The antigen is not known. Study observations and caveats: Especially in CD8 cells, naive repertoires contained a few larger clonotypes, possibly CD45RA-re-expressing memory cells.

V was pared by 1 base and J by 7 bases, with 12 bases between. Germline loops: CDR1 SGHDN, CDR2 FVKESK. This CDR3 has 14 residues. Material: naive CD4+ T cells from blood. The receptor's source is a human donor in good health. The rearrangement uses TRBV14 and TRBJ2-3; no reliable D call. CDR3 sequence: CASSQVPWGNTQYF. The CDR3 coding sequence is TGTGCCAGCAGCCAAGTACCATGGGGAAATACGCAGTATTTT.